The 2 T cell receptor beta chains listed next were all sequenced from one sample in a study of blood T cells in healthy people across ages. A second PCR of 7 to 11 cycles used a sample-barcoded 5' primer and a J-beta primer mix. TCRdb analysed the 5' RACE reads with MiXCR anew, one entry per CDR3 protein. The table lists 600,000 to 800,000 distinct CDR3 sequences, around 21% of them singletons. The sample taken for sequencing was blood. All receptors derive from a man between 65 and 85 years old in good health.

This rearrangement joins TRBV6-5 to TRBJ1-1, with D perhaps matching TRBD1 (6 bases). This CDR3 comprises 13 residues. The V gene lost 6 bases and the J gene lost 1 base, with 9 bases spanning the gap. Germline V gives CDR1 MNHEY, CDR2 SVGAGI. The CDR3 is CASRPDRNTEAFF. CDR3 DNA sequence: TGTGCCAGCAGACCGGACAGGAACACTGAAGCTTTCTTT.

Regarding this clonotype: At one end the junction does not follow the germline gene, possibly because of a read error. The chain recombines TRBV24-1 with TRBJ2-5; weak D call: TRBD2 (5 bases). This CDR3 comprises 12 residues. The germline CDR1 and CDR2 sequences are KGHDR and SFDVKD. The CDR3 loop reads CVTRGGGETQYF. In DNA form, the CDR3 reads TGTGTCACCAGAGGAGGTGGGGAGACCCAGTACTTC.